A single sample gave rise to the 2 T cell receptor beta chains below, sequenced in a study of graft-versus-host responses after intestinal transplantation. Assay used: immunoSEQ multiplex PCR; TCRdb lists only in-frame clones, some missing. The repertoire holds approximately 85,000 clones, with roughly 90% as singletons. Their specific antigens are unknown. The specimen comprised unstimulated CD8+ T cells sorted from spleen or lymph node cells, sampled before transplant. All receptors come from a human donor who was the organ donor for an intestinal transplant.

The chain is built from TRBV4-2 and TRBJ1-3; a possible D gene is TRBD1 (5 bases). V gave up 4 bases and J gave up 8 bases, with 9 bases separating them. CDR1 LGHNA and CDR2 YNFKEQ come from the germline V gene. The CDR3 sequence is 12 residues long. The CDR3 reads CASSPEGDTIYF. DNA of the CDR3: TGTGCCAGCAGCCCTGAAGGGGACACCATATATTTT.

V gene TRBV9 combines with J gene TRBJ2-1, with 11 bases that match TRBD2. Germline V gene data show CDR1 as SGDLS and CDR2 as YYNGEE. V lost 4 bases and J lost 3; bases outside the gene matches: 12. This CDR3 is 18 amino acids long. The CDR3 reads CASSPGGRGLADYNEQFF. The CDR3 bases are TGTGCCAGCAGCCCAGGGGGAAGGGGACTAGCGGACTACAATGAGCAGTTCTTC.